This T cell receptor beta chain is drawn from a study of beta chain features in type 1 diabetes. This clone was seen only a few times. Since all of the isolated RNA was reverse transcribed, expressed TCRB transcripts were what got sequenced. Some clones are missing from TCRdb's copy, which holds only in-frame ones; the method was immunoSEQ multiplex PCR. Of hundreds of thousands of clones listed, 15% to 17% were seen once; the top ten hold 0.09% to 0.095%. The sequenced sample consisted of naive CD4+ T cells from blood. The clonotype originates from a man younger than 35 in good health.

As DNA, the CDR3 is TGCAGTACCTTAAGCTCCTACGAGCAGTACTTC. Residues: CSTLSSYEQYF. The chain carries TRBV20-1 and TRBJ2-7; D is uncertain. CDR1 and CDR2 (germline): DFQATT, SNEGSKA (reference sequence). Trimming stripped 8 bases from V and 0 bases from J, with 8 bases between. The CDR3 covers 11 residues.